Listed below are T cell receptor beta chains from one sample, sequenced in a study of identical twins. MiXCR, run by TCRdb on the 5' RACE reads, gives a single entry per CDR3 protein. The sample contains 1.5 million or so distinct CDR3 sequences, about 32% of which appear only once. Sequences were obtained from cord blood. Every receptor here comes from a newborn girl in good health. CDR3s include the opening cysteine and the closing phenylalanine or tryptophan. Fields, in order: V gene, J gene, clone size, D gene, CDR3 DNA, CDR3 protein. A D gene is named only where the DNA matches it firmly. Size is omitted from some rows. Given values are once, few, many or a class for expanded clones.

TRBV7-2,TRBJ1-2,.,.,TGTGCCTGCAGCTTAAGCGGGGGACGGCATAATGGCTACACCTTC,CACSLSGGRHNGYTF
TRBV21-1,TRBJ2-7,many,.,TGTGCCAGCAGCGCTAAGCCCCGACTAGCCTCCTTGCGGGAGCAGTACTTC,CASSAKPRLASLREQYF
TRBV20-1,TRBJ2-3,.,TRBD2,TGCAGTGCTAGCGCGGGAGTTTCAGATACGCAGTATTTT,CSASAGVSDTQYF
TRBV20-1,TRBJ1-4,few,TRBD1,TGCAGTGCTAGTGACAGGGGGCCTGAAAAACTGTTTTTT,CSASDRGPEKLFF
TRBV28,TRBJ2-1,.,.,TGTGCCAGCAGTTTCGGGGTGCAGTTCTTC,CASSFGVQFF
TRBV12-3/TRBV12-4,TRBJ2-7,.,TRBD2,TGTGCCAGCAGTCCCCGGTGGACTAGCTACGAGCAGTACTTC,CASSPRWTSYEQYF
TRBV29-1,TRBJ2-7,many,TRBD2,TGCAGCGTTGAAGTCCGCGGGAGCTACGAGCAGTACTTC,CSVEVRGSYEQYF
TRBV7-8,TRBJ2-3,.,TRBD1,TGTGCCAGCAGCCGACCCGACAGGGGGATCGCAGATACGCAGTATTTT,CASSRPDRGIADTQYF
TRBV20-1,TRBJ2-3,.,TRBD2,TGCAGTGCTGAGACTAGCGGGAGGGGGGCAGATACGCAGTATTTT,CSAETSGRGADTQYF
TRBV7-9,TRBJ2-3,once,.,TGTGCCAGCAGCGGGAAAGCGGTCAAGACAGATACGCAGTATTTT,CASSGKAVKTDTQYF
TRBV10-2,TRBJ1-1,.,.,TGCGCCAGCGAGATAGGGTCTGAAGCTTTCTTT,CASEIGSEAFF
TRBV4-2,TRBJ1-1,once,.,TGTGCCAGCAGCCAAGATTGGAGACCGAACACTGAAGCTTTCTTT,CASSQDWRPNTEAFF
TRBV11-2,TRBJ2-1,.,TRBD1,TGTGCCAGCAGCCCCATGACAGGGTCCCACAATGAGCAGTTCTTC,CASSPMTGSHNEQFF
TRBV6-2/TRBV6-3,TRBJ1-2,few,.,TGTGCCAGCAGTTACCCACGAAGGGACAATGGCTACACCTTC,CASSYPRRDNGYTF
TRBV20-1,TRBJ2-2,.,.,TGCAGTGCCGTGAACATGGGGGGCGGGAACACCGGGGAGCTGTTTTTT,CSAVNMGGGNTGELFF
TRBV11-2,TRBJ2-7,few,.,TGTGCCAGCAGCTTAGACCCGCCCCCGGGAAGCGAGCAGTACTTC,CASSLDPPPGSEQYF
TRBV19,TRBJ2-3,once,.,TGTGCCAGTAGTATACGAACAATTTCTAGCACAGATACGCAGTATTTT,CASSIRTISSTDTQYF
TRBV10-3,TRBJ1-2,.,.,TGTGCCATCAGACCCGGGACTTCGGGGGGCTACACCTTC,CAIRPGTSGGYTF
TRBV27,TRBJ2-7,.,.,TGTGCCAGCAGTCTCCTGGGGGCCAATGAGCAGTACTTC,CASSLLGANEQYF